Given below is one TCR beta chain in context. Its antigen is undetermined. Per the germline V gene, CDR1 is SEHNR and CDR2 is FQNEAQ (reference sequence). The CDR3 sequence is 14 residues long. The V and J ends lost 0 bases and 2 bases respectively, with 7 bases between them. The PCR made use of 60 Vbeta and 13 Jbeta primers. Generated by immunoSEQ multiplex PCR, the TCRdb table keeps only in-frame clones and is missing some. In all, the sample yields fewer than 95,000 clones. The entry originates in a study of cytomegalovirus exposure and HLA in healthy donors. The study's findings and limits: Researchers reported that a few CMV-associated chains were confirmed in vitro as CMV antigen-specific. TCR sequences were mostly rare, though some public TCRs occurred in many donors.

The rearrangement joins TRBV7-9 to TRBJ1-2; the D gene is possibly TRBD1 (5 bases). Sequenced material: PBMCs. The TCR comes from a woman aged 40 to 50 in good health and CMV-seropositive. The chain's CDR3 is CASSLASGNYGYTF. Here the CDR3 DNA reads TGTGCCAGCAGCTTAGCCTCAGGGAACTATGGCTACACCTTC. Full variable domain (remainder filled in from reference TRBV7-9 and TRBJ1-2): DTGVSQNPRHKITKRGQNVTFRCDPISEHNRLYWYRQTLGQGPEFLTYFQNEAQLEKSRLLSDRFSAERPKGSFSTLEIQRTEQGDSAMYLCASSLASGNYGYTFGSGTRLTVV.